This is a list of T cell receptor beta chains from one sample in a study of blood T cell repertoires in COVID-19. Here immunoSEQ multiplex PCR was the method, and the copy in TCRdb shows in-frame clones only, minus some. The sample shows about 120,000 clones, roughly 76% of them seen only once. The specimen sequenced was peripheral blood. The receptors here all came from a human donor in a cohort sampled during active COVID-19. Each CDR3 is given with its conserved first and last residue. A D gene is named only where the DNA matches it firmly. The size entry is marked missing in some rows and otherwise reads once, few, many or a size class.

V: TRBV7-2
J: TRBJ2-7
D: TRBD1
size: -
CDR3: CASSPGQGATYEQYF
DNA: TGTGCCAGCAGCCCCGGACAGGGGGCGACCTACGAGCAGTACTTC

V: TRBV5-1
J: TRBJ1-4
D: -
size: -
CDR3: CASREGTNEKLFF
DNA: TGCGCCAGCAGAGAGGGCACTAATGAAAAACTGTTTTTT

V: TRBV9
J: TRBJ2-3
D: TRBD2
size: -
CDR3: CASSAGTSGTDTQYF
DNA: TGTGCCAGCAGCGCAGGGACTAGCGGGACTGATACGCAGTATTTT

V: TRBV6-2/TRBV6-3
J: TRBJ1-2
D: -
size: -
CDR3: CASSYEAGPIYGYTF
DNA: TGTGCCAGCAGTTACGAAGCGGGGCCGATCTATGGCTACACCTTC

V: TRBV28
J: TRBJ2-3
D: TRBD1
size: -
CDR3: CASSFQGAGTDTQYF
DNA: TGTGCCAGCAGTTTCCAGGGGGCGGGGACAGATACGCAGTATTTT

V: TRBV6-5
J: TRBJ1-2
D: TRBD1
size: -
CDR3: CASSPGGGYGYTF
DNA: TGTGCCAGCAGTCCAGGGGGCGGTTATGGCTACACCTTC

V: TRBV10-1
J: TRBJ2-7
D: TRBD2
size: -
CDR3: CASSEPLAEFSAAEQYF
DNA: TGCGCCAGCAGTGAGCCCCTAGCGGAATTCTCGGCGGCCGAGCAGTACTTC

V: TRBV9
J: TRBJ2-2
D: TRBD2
size: -
CDR3: CASSVLAGGSTGELFF
DNA: TGTGCCAGCAGCGTTCTAGCGGGAGGTAGCACCGGGGAGCTGTTTTTT

V: TRBV9
J: TRBJ1-6
D: TRBD1
size: -
CDR3: CASSATGEGWSPLHF
DNA: TGTGCCAGCAGCGCCACAGGGGAAGGGTGGTCACCCCTCCACTTT

V: TRBV5-6
J: TRBJ1-1
D: -
size: -
CDR3: CASSLLGTGGTEAFF
DNA: TGTGCCAGCAGCTTGTTGGGAACGGGGGGCACTGAAGCTTTCTTT

V: TRBV30
J: TRBJ1-2
D: -
size: few
CDR3: CAWSGGTSRLSMGYTF
DNA: TGTGCCTGGAGTGGGGGGACAAGCCGTCTCTCTATGGGCTACACCTTC